The TCR beta chain under discussion was sequenced for a study of T cell changes during pregnancy in multiple sclerosis. Sequencing was performed with immunoSEQ multiplex PCR; in TCRdb, only in-frame clones are kept and a portion is missing. The repertoire has about 100,000 clones, 85% to 95% of them found once; the top ten carry about 1.3%. There are 13 residues in the CDR3. V lost 2 bases to trimming and J lost 7 bases, with 8 bases between them. The germline V gene has CDR1 SGHAT and CDR2 FQNNGV. Sample: peripheral blood, taken in the second trimester of pregnancy. The chain has TRBV11-2 and TRBJ2-2; D is undetermined. The receptor was derived from a female donor with multiple sclerosis, enrolled in a pregnancy study. The CDR3 region is CASSLSIGGELFF. In DNA, the CDR3 is TGTGCCAGCAGCTTATCAATCGGCGGGGAGCTGTTTTTT.